A single sample is the source of the 8 T cell receptor beta chains below, sequenced in a study of preoperative IRX-2 immunotherapy in early breast cancer. The treatment: preoperative locoregional IRX-2 cytokine immunotherapy. Profiling relied on immunoSEQ multiplex PCR, and the TCRdb table lists in-frame clones only, not all of them. There are more than 25,000 clones in the sample; more than 80% occur only once, and less than 1.5% lies in the top ten. Sample: lymph node tissue, taken after IRX-2 immunotherapy. The receptors originated from a human donor with breast cancer.

V is TRBV6-8 and J is TRBJ1-6; possibly TRBD1 for D (5 bases). Germline CDR1 MNHGY, CDR2 SAAAGT. Trimming removed 11 bases at V and 9 bases at J, with 20 bases between. The CDR3 has 14 amino acids. The CDR3 loop reads CALRRDLQGSPLHF. The CDR3 coding sequence is TGTGCCCTCCGACGAGACCTCCAGGGTTCACCCCTCCACTTT.

This clone was recorded a few times. This chain links TRBV6-4 with TRBJ2-1; the match to TRBD2 covers 13 bases. Trimming removed 5 bases from V and 12 bases from J; junction bases left unmatched: 10. This CDR3 is 15 amino acids long. Germline CDR1 MRHNA, CDR2 SNTAGT. The chain's CDR3 is CASSSPTSGGSRQFF. The DNA for the CDR3 is TGTGCCAGCAGTTCCCCGACTAGCGGGGGGTCTAGGCAGTTCTTC.

The V gene is TRBV19, the J gene TRBJ2-6; possibly TRBD2 for D (5 bases). There are 16 residues in the CDR3. The germline V gene encodes CDR1 LNHDA and CDR2 SQIVND (reference sequence). Trimming cost V 2 bases and J 0 bases, with 8 bases left between them. The chain's CDR3 is CASSIREFSGANVLTF. The CDR3 DNA follows: TGTGCCAGTAGTATAAGGGAGTTCTCTGGGGCCAACGTCCTGACTTTC.

The rearrangement joins TRBV9 to TRBJ2-1; 9 bases are shared with TRBD1. Germline values: CDR1 SGDLS, CDR2 YYNGEE. V lost 3 bases and J lost 0; bases outside the gene matches: 10. This CDR3 is 18 amino acids long. The CDR3 sequence is CASSAGQGLRGSYNEQFF. CDR3 DNA: TGTGCCAGCAGCGCCGGACAGGGGTTGAGGGGCTCCTACAATGAGCAGTTCTTC.

The V gene is TRBV10-3, the J gene TRBJ1-2; D call uncertain. Germline-derived CDR1 and CDR2 are ENHRY and SYGVKD. Trimming shortened V by 7 bases and J by 0 bases, and 12 bases separated the two germline ends. This CDR3 is 14 amino acids long. The CDR3 loop is CAIKKDSANYGYTF. DNA of the CDR3: TGTGCCATCAAGAAGGACTCAGCTAACTATGGCTACACCTTC.

Regarding this clone: The read ends 1 residue before the CDR3 terminus; that terminus is restored from the germline J gene. The chain joins TRBV10-3 to TRBJ2-7; 7 nucleotides line up with TRBD2. Trimming at V came to 2 bases and at J to 4 bases, leaving 2 bases not matched to a gene. Germline CDR1 ENHRY, CDR2 SYGVKD. This CDR3 has 13 amino acids. CDR3 DNA, as far as it was read: TGTGCCATCAGTGAGACGGGAGGTTACGAGCAGTAC. It translates to CAISETGGYEQY. The CDR3, in full, reads CAISETGGYEQYV.

Details on this clone: At one of its ends the junction is not consistent with the germline gene, which may arise from a read error. The chain has TRBV11-3 and TRBJ1-1; TRBD1 might be the D (5 bases). Germline V gene data show CDR1 as SGHNT and CDR2 as YENEEA. The CDR3 runs 14 residues. This CDR3 is CASSPGGVNTKAFF. The CDR3 DNA reads TGTGCCAGCAGCCCGGGGGGGGTGAACACTAAAGCTTTCTTT.

This sequence joins TRBV28 and TRBJ1-6; D perhaps matches TRBD1 (5 bases). Germline CDR1 and CDR2: MDHEN and SYDVKM. Trimming cost V 4 bases and J 7 bases, with 20 bases left between them. The CDR3 totals 17 residues. The CDR3 region has the DNA TGTGCCAGCAGTTCAATATCCCGGGGCTTAACCAATTCACCCCTCCACTTT. Its translation: CASSSISRGLTNSPLHF.